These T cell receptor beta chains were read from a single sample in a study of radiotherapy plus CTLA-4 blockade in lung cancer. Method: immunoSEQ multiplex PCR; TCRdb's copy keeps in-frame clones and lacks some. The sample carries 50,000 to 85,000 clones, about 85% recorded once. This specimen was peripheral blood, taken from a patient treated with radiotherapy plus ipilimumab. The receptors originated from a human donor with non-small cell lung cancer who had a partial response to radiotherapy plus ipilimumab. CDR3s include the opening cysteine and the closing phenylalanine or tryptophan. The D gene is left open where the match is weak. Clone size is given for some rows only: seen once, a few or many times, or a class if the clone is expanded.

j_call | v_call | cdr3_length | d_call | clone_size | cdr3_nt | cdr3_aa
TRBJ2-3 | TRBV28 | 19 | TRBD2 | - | TGTGCCAGCAGTTCCCTAATCGGACTAGCGGGGTCTAGCACAGATACGCAGTATTTT | CASSSLIGLAGSSTDTQYF
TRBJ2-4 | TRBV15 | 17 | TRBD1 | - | TGTGCCACCAGCAGATCTCCGGGACAGGGGGACAAAAACATTCAGTACTTC | CATSRSPGQGDKNIQYF
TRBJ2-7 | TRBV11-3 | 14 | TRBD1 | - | TGTGCCAGCAGCCACACAGGGGCTTCCTACGAGCAGTACTTC | CASSHTGASYEQYF
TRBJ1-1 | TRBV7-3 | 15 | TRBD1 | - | TGTGCCAGCAGCCCGACAGGGGGCTTCGGCACTGAAGCTTTCTTT | CASSPTGGFGTEAFF
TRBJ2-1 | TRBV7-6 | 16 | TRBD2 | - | TGTGCCAGCAGCTTAGGGGTTAGCGGGGTATACAATGAGCAGTTCTTC | CASSLGVSGVYNEQFF
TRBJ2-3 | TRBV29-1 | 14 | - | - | TGCAGCGTTGATGGGGAGGGGGGATCCGATACGCAGTATTTT | CSVDGEGGSDTQYF
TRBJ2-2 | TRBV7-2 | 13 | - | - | TGTGCCAGCAGACGGGGACTCACCGGGGAGCTGTTTTTT | CASRRGLTGELFF
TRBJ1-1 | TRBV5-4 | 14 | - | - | TGTGCCAGCAGCTACAGGGTAGGCGAACCTGAAGCTTTCTTT | CASSYRVGEPEAFF
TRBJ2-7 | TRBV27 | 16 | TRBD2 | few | TGTGCCAGCAGTTTCCAGGGGACTAGCGGGAGCTACGAGCAGTACTTC | CASSFQGTSGSYEQYF
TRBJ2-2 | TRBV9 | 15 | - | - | TGTGCCAGCAGCGCAGAGGGTTGGGCGACCGGGGAGCTGTTTTTT | CASSAEGWATGELFF
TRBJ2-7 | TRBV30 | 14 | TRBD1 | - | TGTGCCTGGCTTGACAGGGGGGTACATTTCGAGCAGTACTTC | CAWLDRGVHFEQYF
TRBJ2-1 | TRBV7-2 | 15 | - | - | TGTGCCAGCAGCTTAGAAGCGGACCCCCACAATGAGCAGTTCTTC | CASSLEADPHNEQFF
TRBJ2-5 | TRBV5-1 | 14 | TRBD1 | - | TGCGCCAGCTCCGGGACAGCCTACCAAGAGACCCAGTACTTC | CASSGTAYQETQYF
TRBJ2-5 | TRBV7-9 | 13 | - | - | TGTGCCAGCAGCTACGGGACACGAGAGACCCAGTACTTC | CASSYGTRETQYF
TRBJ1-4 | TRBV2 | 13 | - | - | TGTGCCAGCAGTGGGAGCGAGAATGAAAAACTGTTTTTT | CASSGSENEKLFF
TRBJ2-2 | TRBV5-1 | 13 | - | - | TGCGCCAGCAGGTGGAGAAACACCGGGGAGCTGTTTTTT | CASRWRNTGELFF
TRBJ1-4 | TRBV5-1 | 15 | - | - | TGCGCCAGCAGGTTCACTACTCAAGCGAATGAAAAACTGTTTTTT | CASRFTTQANEKLFF
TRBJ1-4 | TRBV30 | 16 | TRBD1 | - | TGTGCCTGGAGACGACCCGACAGGGGCACTAATGAAAAACTGTTTTTT | CAWRRPDRGTNEKLFF
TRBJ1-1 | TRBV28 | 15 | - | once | TGTGCCAGCAGTTCGGGACACTGGGGGACGGCTGAAGCTTTCTTT | CASSSGHWGTAEAFF
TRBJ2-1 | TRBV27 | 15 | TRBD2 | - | TGTGCCAGCAGTTTAAGCGGGAGCTCCTACAATGAGCAGTTCTTC | CASSLSGSSYNEQFF
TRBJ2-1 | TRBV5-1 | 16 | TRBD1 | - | TGCGCCAGCAGCTCCACCGGGACAGGGAGTTACAATGAGCAGTTCTTC | CASSSTGTGSYNEQFF
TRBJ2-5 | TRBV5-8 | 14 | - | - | TGTGCCAGCAGCTTGGGGTCGGTTCAAGAGACCCAGTACTTC | CASSLGSVQETQYF
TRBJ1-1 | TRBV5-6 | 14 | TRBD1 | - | TGTGCCAGCAGCTTAGACAGGGCGAACACTGAAGCTTTCTTT | CASSLDRANTEAFF
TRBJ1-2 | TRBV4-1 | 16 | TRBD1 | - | TGCGCCAGCAGCCAAGATGGGGACAGCGATAACTATGGCTACACCTTC | CASSQDGDSDNYGYTF
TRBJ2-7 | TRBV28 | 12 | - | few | TGTGCCAGCAGCGACCAGGGCTACGAGCAGTACTTC | CASSDQGYEQYF
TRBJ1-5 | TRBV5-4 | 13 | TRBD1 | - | TGTGCCAGCAGCTCCGAGGGGGCGAGGCCCCAGCATTTT | CASSSEGARPQHF
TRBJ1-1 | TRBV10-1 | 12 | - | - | TGCGCCAGCAGTGAGTCCGGGACTGAAGCTTTCTTT | CASSESGTEAFF
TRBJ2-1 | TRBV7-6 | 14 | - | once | TGTGCCAGCAGCTTAGAGGCGGGGTACAATGAGCAGTTCTTC | CASSLEAGYNEQFF
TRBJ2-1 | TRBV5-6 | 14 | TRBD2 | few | TGTGCCAGCAGCCGAAGTCCGGGAGGGGCCGGGCAGTTCTTC | CASSRSPGGAGQFF
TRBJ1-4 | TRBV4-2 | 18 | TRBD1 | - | TGTGCCAGCAGCCAAGCCCTGACAGGGGGCAATAGTAATGAAAAACTGTTTTTT | CASSQALTGGNSNEKLFF
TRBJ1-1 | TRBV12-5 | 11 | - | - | TGTGCTAGTGGCATGAACACTGAAGCTTTCTTT | CASGMNTEAFF
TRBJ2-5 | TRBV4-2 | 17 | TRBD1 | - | TGTGCCAGCAGCCAGAAGCAATTCTCCAGGGGGCGAGAGACCCAGTACTTC | CASSQKQFSRGRETQYF
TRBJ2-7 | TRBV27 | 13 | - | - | TGTGCCAGCAGTTTATCCACAGGGAACGAGCAGTACTTC | CASSLSTGNEQYF
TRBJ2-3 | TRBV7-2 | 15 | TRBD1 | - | TGTGCCAGCAGCTTGGACAGGGATTCAGGAGATACGCAGTATTTT | CASSLDRDSGDTQYF
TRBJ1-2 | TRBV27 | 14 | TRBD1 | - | TGTGCCAGCAGTACCACAGGGGGCGCGGCACGCTACACCTTC | CASSTTGGAARYTF
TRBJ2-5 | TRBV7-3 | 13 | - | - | TGTGCCAGCAGCCCCCGAGGCAAGGAGACCCAGTACTTC | CASSPRGKETQYF
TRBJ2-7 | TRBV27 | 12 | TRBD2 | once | TGTGCCAGTAGTAGCGGGTTCTACGAGCAGTACTTC | CASSSGFYEQYF
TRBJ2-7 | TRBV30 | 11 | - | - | TGTGCCTGGAGTTGGGGCAACGAGCAGTACTTC | CAWSWGNEQYF
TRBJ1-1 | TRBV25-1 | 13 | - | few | TGTGCCTCAAGAGGGGGGGAGGCCACTGAAGCTTTCTTT | CASRGGEATEAFF
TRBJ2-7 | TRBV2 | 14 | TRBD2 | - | TGTGCCAGCAGTGGGACTAGCGTAAACTACGAGCAGTACTTC | CASSGTSVNYEQYF
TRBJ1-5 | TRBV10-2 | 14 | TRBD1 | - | TGCGCCAGCAGTTGGACAGGGGGGGATCAGCCCCAGCATTTT | CASSWTGGDQPQHF
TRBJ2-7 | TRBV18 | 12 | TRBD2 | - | TGTGCCAGCTCACCGGCGGGGGACGAGCAGTACTTC | CASSPAGDEQYF
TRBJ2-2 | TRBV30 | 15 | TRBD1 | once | TGTGCCTGGAGTTTGACAGGGATAATGACCGGGGAGCTGTTTTTT | CAWSLTGIMTGELFF
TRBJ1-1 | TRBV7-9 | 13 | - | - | TGTGCCAGCAGCTTGACAGGTAACACTGAAGCTTTCTTT | CASSLTGNTEAFF
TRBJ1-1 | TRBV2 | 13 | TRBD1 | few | TGTGCCAGCAGTGACGAGACAGGGACTGAAGCTTTCTTT | CASSDETGTEAFF
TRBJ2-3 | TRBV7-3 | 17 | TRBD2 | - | TGTGCCAGCAGCTCATATAAGGGTAGCGGGGGCACAGATACGCAGTATTTT | CASSSYKGSGGTDTQYF
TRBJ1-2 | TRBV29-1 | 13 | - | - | TGCAGCGTTGAAGAGTCCGGGGGTTATGGCTACACCTTC | CSVEESGGYGYTF
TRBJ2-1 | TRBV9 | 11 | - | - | TGTGCCAGCAGCGCTGACTTGGGGCAGTTCTTC | CASSADLGQFF
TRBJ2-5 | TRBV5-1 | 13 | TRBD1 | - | TGCGCCAGCAGCCGGACAGGGGCAGAGACCCAGTACTTC | CASSRTGAETQYF
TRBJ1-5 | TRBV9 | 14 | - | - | TGTGCCAGCAGCCCCGGACAACTATCAGAGCCCCAGCATTTT | CASSPGQLSEPQHF
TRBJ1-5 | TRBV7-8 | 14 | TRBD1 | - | TGTGCCAGCAGCCGGACAGGGACGAATCAGCCCCAGCATTTT | CASSRTGTNQPQHF
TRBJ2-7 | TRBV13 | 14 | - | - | TGTGCCAGCAGCTTATTGCGGGACCGTCAAGAGCAGTACTTC | CASSLLRDRQEQYF
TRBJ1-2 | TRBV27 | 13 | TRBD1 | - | TGTGCCAGCAAACGACAGGGGTCCTATGGCTACACCTTC | CASKRQGSYGYTF
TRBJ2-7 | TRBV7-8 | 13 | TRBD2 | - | TGTGCCAGCAGCTTTGTGACCGGGGGGGGGAAGTACTTC | CASSFVTGGGKYF
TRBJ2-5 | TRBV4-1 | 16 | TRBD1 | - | TGCGCCAGCAGCCGGTCGGACAGGGGATTCGCAGAGACCCAGTACTTC | CASSRSDRGFAETQYF
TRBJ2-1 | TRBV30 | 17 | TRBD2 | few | TGTGCCTGGAGTAGGGGCCAGCGGGCGGGGGGGTACAATGAGCAGTTCTTC | CAWSRGQRAGGYNEQFF
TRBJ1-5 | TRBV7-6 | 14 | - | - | TGTGCCAGCAGCTTACAGGGGTTGGATCAGCCCCAGCATTTT | CASSLQGLDQPQHF